The 9 T cell receptor beta chains in this list originate from one sample, sequenced in a study of breast tumors, draining lymph nodes, adjacent tissues. TCRdb itself ran the multiplex PCR reads through MiXCR, one entry per CDR3 protein. The table lists around 300,000 distinct CDR3 sequences, 30% to 35% of them singletons. The lymph nodes were axillary draining lymph nodes from breast cancer patients. The source material was axillary lymph node tissue. These receptor sequences come from a female donor with breast cancer. Some clones in this sample may be carry-over from other donors' samples.

The gene calls are TRBV2 and TRBJ2-5; D might be TRBD1 (6 bases). Trimming left V 7 bases short and J 2 bases short, with 11 bases between. The germline V gene has CDR1 SNHLY and CDR2 FYNNEI. The CDR3 is 13 residues long. CDR3 protein: CASTIQGQETQYF. The CDR3 nucleotides are TGTGCCAGCACTATACAGGGTCAAGAGACCCAGTACTTC.

A few counts support this clonotype. This may arise from a read error, as a much more abundant clone is one base away. This CDR3 is missing its conserved last phenylalanine or tryptophan, likely due to a read error. The genes are TRBV7-9 and TRBJ2-5; 10 bases agree with TRBD1. This CDR3 contains 14 residues. Germline loops: CDR1 SEHNR, CDR2 FQNEAQ (reference sequence). The J segment lost 5 bases and the V segment lost 2 bases, leaving 2 bases of the junction unmatched. The CDR3 DNA is TGTGCCAGCAGCTTATTGACAGGGGGCGAGACCCAGTACCTC. Protein: CASSLLTGGETQYL.

A note on this clonotype: The junction does not match germline at one end; this may be a read error. The rearrangement uses TRBV5-1 and TRBJ2-7; a possible D gene is TRBD2 (6 bases). Germline V gives CDR1 SGHRS, CDR2 YFSETQ. The CDR3 totals 13 residues. The CDR3 nucleotides are TGCGCCAGCAGCTTGGCCGGGAGCTACGACCAGTACTTC. Translating it yields CASSLAGSYDQYF.

This clonotype showed up just a few times. This could be a read error, since a much larger clone is one nucleotide away. The chain couples TRBV20-1 to TRBJ2-7; D not resolved. Germline assignment: CDR1 DFQATT and CDR2 SNEGSKA (reference sequence). The CDR3 has 11 amino acids. The CDR3 region has the DNA TGCAGTGCGAGCAGAGTTTACGAGCAGTCCTTC. This sequence encodes CSASRVYEQSF.

This clonotype was counted at least ten times. This rearrangement joins TRBV24-1 to TRBJ2-1; TRBD2 agrees at 7 bases. There are 14 residues in the CDR3. V trimming: 5 bases; J trimming: 6 bases; junction bases outside the gene matches: 6. Germline V CDR1 and CDR2: KGHDR, SFDVKD. The CDR3 sequence is CATSAGTTPNEQFF. CDR3 DNA sequence: TGTGCCACCAGTGCCGGGACTACCCCCAATGAGCAGTTCTTC.

In its sample, this clonotype was seen a few times. Germline and junction disagree at one end, which may indicate a read error. This sequence joins TRBV7-7 and TRBJ1-1, with D unclear. Germline V gene sequence: CDR1 SSHAT, CDR2 FNYEAQ (reference sequence). The CDR3 runs 13 residues. The CDR3 sequence: CASSVRVNTEAFF. CDR3 bases: TGTGCTAGCAGCGTACGGGTGAACACTGAAGCTTTCTTT.

At least ten counts were recorded for this clonotype. V usage is TRBV30 and J usage is TRBJ2-3; no reliable D call. The CDR3 has 11 residues. Per germline, CDR1 GTSNPN and CDR2 SVGIG (reference sequence). Trimming took 3 bases from V and 6 from J, leaving 7 bases between them. DNA of the CDR3: TGTGCCTGGAGGTTGCGGGATACGCAGTATTTT. Translated, it gives CAWRLRDTQYF.

This clonotype was seen repeatedly, ten times or more. This chain links TRBV11-3 with TRBJ1-6; D is perhaps TRBD1 (5 bases). In germline, CDR1 is SGHNT, CDR2 YENEEA. The CDR3 runs 16 residues. With 10 bases removed from V and 7 bases from J, the gap between germline ends came to 23 bases. The chain's CDR3 is CANTQPLVTENSPLHF. The DNA for the CDR3 is TGTGCCAACACGCAACCTCTTGTGACAGAGAATTCACCCCTCCACTTT.

At least ten counts were recorded for this clonotype. CDR3 protein: CASSLKGFFGETQYF. CDR3 nucleotides: TGTGCCAGCAGCTTAAAAGGCTTTTTCGGGGAGACCCAGTACTTC. This chain uses TRBV7-3 with TRBJ2-5; no clear D. The CDR3 contains 15 residues. CDR1 SGHTA and CDR2 FQGTGA come from the germline V gene. Trimming removed 1 base from V and 5 bases from J, with 14 bases in between.